This TCR beta chain appears in the sequencing data of a study of blood T cells in healthy people across ages. This clonotype was seen ten or more times. Using a J-beta primer mix together with a sample-barcoded 5' primer, a second PCR was run for about 6 to 12 cycles. TCRdb called the 5' RACE reads again in MiXCR, with one record for every CDR3 protein. The sample has approximately 780,000 distinct CDR3 sequences, roughly 25% seen once. CDR3 length equals 14 residues. Germline V gene data show CDR1 as SGHTA and CDR2 as FQGNSA. J lost 5 bases, V lost 3 bases, and 2 bases had no gene match. The same specimen was also included in a second study, on T cells of mothers and their children. That report notes: For the second PCR, the M1S primer put in sample barcodes and 2-4 random nucleotides. Every mother produced more than 8 million TCR beta CDR3 reads, whereas every child provided approximately 3 million.

This chain connects TRBV7-2 to TRBJ2-3; TRBD2 matches 10 bases. Source material: blood. The receptor comes from a boy aged 5-17 years in good health. In nucleotides, the CDR3 is TGTGCCAGCAGCTTCCGGACTAGCGGAGATACGCAGTATTTT. Amino acids: CASSFRTSGDTQYF. The variable domain in full, with the rest retrieved from reference TRBV7-2 and TRBJ2-3, is GAGVSQSPSNKVTEKGKDVELRCDPISGHTALYWYRQSLGQGLEFLIYFQGNSAPDKSGLPSDRFSAERTGGSVSTLTIQRTQQEDSAVYLCASSFRTSGDTQYFGPGTRLTVL.